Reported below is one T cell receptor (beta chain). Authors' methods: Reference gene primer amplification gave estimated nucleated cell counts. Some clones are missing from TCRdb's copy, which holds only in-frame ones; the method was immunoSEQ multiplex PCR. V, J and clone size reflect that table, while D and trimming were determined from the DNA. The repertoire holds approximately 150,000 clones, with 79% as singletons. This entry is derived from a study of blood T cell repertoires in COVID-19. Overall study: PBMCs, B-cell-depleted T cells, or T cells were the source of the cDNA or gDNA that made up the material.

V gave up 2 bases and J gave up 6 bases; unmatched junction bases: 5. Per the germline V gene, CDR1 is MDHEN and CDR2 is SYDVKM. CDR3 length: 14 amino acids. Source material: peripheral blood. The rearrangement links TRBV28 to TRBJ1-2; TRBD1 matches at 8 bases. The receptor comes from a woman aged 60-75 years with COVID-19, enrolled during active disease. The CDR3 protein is CASSLQGAWNGYTF. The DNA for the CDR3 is TGTGCCAGCAGTTTACAGGGGGCTTGGAATGGCTACACCTTC.